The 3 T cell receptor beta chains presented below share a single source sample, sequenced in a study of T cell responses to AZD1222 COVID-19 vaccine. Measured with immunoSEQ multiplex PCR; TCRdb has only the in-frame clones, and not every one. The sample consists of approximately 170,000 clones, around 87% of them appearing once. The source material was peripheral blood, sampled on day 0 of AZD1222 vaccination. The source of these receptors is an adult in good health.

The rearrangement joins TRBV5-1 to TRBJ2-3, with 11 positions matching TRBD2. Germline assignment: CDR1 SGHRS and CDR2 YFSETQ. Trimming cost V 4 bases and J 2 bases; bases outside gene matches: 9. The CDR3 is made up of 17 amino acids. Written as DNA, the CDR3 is TGCGCCAGCAGCCCCGATCTAGCGGGGGGTTACACAGATACGCAGTATTTT. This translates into CASSPDLAGGYTDTQYF.

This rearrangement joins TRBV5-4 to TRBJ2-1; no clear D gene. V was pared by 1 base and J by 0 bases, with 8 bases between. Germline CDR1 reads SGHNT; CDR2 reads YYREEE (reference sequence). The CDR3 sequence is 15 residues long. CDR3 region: CASSLIASSYNEQFF. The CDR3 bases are TGTGCCAGCAGCTTGATTGCAAGCTCCTACAATGAGCAGTTCTTC.

Here the CDR3 reads CATSDPGRGETQYF. The CDR3 coding sequence is TGTGCCACCAGTGATCCAGGGCGTGGGGAGACCCAGTACTTC. This chain uses TRBV24-1 with TRBJ2-5; the D gene is possibly TRBD1 (5 bases). Germline values: CDR1 KGHDR, CDR2 SFDVKD. This CDR3 has 14 residues. Trimming took off 3 bases at V and 5 bases at J, with 12 bases between the two ends.